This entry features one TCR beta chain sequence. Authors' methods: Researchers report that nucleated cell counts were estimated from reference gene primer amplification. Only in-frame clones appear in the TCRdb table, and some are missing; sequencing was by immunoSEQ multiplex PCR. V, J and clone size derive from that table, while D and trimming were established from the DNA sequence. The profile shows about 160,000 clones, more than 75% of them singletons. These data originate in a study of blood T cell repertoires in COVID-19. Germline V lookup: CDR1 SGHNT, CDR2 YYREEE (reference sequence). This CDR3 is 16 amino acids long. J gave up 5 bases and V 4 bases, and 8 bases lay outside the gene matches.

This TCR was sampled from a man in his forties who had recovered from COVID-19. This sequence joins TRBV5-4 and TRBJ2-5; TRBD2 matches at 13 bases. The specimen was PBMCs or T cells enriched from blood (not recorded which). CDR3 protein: CASSGTSGGARETQYF. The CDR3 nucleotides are TGTGCCAGCAGCGGCACTAGCGGGGGGGCGCGGGAGACCCAGTACTTC.